This T cell receptor beta chain stems from a study of shared clonotypes between healthy human individuals. In the authors' workflow: ImmunoSEQ output lacked quality scores and full-length reads, limiting matched filtering. Using immunoSEQ multiplex PCR, the repertoire was profiled, and TCRdb retains in-frame clones only, with some absent. The V and J calls and clone size are taken from that table; D and trimming were inferred from the DNA. The table records 2,100,000 or so clones, about 94% of them present only once. This clonotype originated in a man in his late teens or twenties in good health. Input material: naive CD4+ T cells sorted from blood. This sample's subset: CD45RA+ positively selected.

Here the CDR3 DNA reads TGCGCCAGCAGCATGAGGGGGTACCAAGAGACCCAGTACTTC. It specifies CASSMRGYQETQYF. The rearrangement links TRBV5-1 to TRBJ2-5; D may be TRBD1 (6 bases). CDR3 length equals 14 residues. Trimming left V 4 bases short and J 0 bases short, with 10 bases between. Germline CDR1 SGHRS, CDR2 YFSETQ.